The 19 T cell receptor beta chains given below trace back to one sample, sequenced in a study of OX40 agonist ivuxolimab in advanced cancers. Clones were sequenced by immunoSEQ multiplex PCR, and TCRdb holds only the in-frame ones, with some missing. The sample lists tens of thousands of clones, just under 85% occurring once. The source was CD4+ or CD8+ T cells sorted from blood, collected in a trial of the OX40 agonist ivuxolimab. These receptors came from an adult with an advanced solid tumor such as melanoma, head and neck, liver or kidney cancer.

The rearrangement links TRBV5-1 to TRBJ2-3, with 10 bases fitting TRBD1. The CDR3 sequence is 14 residues long. Trimming took 3 bases from V and 5 from J; bases not matched to a gene: 3. Germline-derived CDR1 and CDR2 are SGHRS and YFSETQ. CDR3 protein: CASSWGTGEDTQYF. The CDR3 DNA reads as TGCGCCAGCAGCTGGGGGACAGGGGAAGATACGCAGTATTTT.

V is TRBV6-5 and J is TRBJ1-2; D unclear. The V end lost 5 bases, the J end lost 2 bases, and 15 bases lay between the germline ends. Germline V gives CDR1 MNHEY, CDR2 SVGAGI. This CDR3 region has 15 residues. The CDR3 protein is CASSAFGGPNYGYTF. The CDR3 DNA follows: TGTGCCAGCAGTGCCTTTGGAGGTCCCAACTATGGCTACACCTTC.

The chain is built from TRBV7-2 and TRBJ2-7, with 11 bases identical to TRBD2. This CDR3 has 16 residues. In germline, CDR1 is SGHTA, CDR2 FQGNSA. The ends lost 1 base at V and 2 bases at J; junction bases unmatched: 4. Here the CDR3 reads CASSLVASGGPYEQYF. The DNA of the CDR3 is TGTGCCAGCAGCTTAGTTGCTAGCGGGGGGCCCTACGAGCAGTACTTC.

The count of this clone is one. The chain employs TRBV28 and TRBJ1-2, with TRBD1 matching 9 bases. J was trimmed by 4 bases and V by 6 bases; bases with no gene match: 6. In germline, CDR1 is MDHEN, CDR2 SYDVKM. This CDR3 spans 14 amino acids. CDR3 protein: CASRPQGAVYGYTF. CDR3 bases: TGTGCCAGCAGGCCACAGGGGGCGGTCTATGGCTACACCTTC.

The genes are TRBV6-5 and TRBJ2-4, with a tentative D call TRBD2 (5 bases). CDR3 length: 15 amino acids. The germline V gene encodes CDR1 MNHEY and CDR2 SVGAGI. Trimming removed 0 bases at V and 8 bases at J, with 14 bases between. Here the CDR3 DNA reads TGTGCCAGCAGTTACTCGAGGGCAATGGGTCACATTCAGTACTTC. Translated, it gives CASSYSRAMGHIQYF.

This clone was counted a single time. The chain uses TRBV6-6 and TRBJ1-2; possible D gene TRBD1, 5 bases. The CDR3 covers 15 residues. From germline, CDR1 is MNHNY and CDR2 SVGAGI (reference sequence). Trimming took off 0 bases at V and 7 bases at J, with 15 bases between the two ends. The CDR3 protein is CASSYSTQGSGGYTF. The CDR3 DNA sequence: TGTGCCAGCAGTTACTCGACCCAGGGAAGCGGTGGCTACACCTTC.

The chain has TRBV12-5 and TRBJ1-1; perhaps TRBD1 as D (5 bases). The CDR3 extends over 14 amino acids. V was clipped by 5 bases and J by 1 base, with 11 bases between them. CDR1 and CDR2 (germline): LGHNT, FRNRAP. CDR3: CASGAGLTNTEAFF. CDR3 DNA sequence: TGTGCTAGTGGTGCGGGACTGACGAACACTGAAGCTTTCTTT.

V is TRBV2 and J is TRBJ1-5; 8 bases map to TRBD1. The CDR3 loop spans 19 amino acids. Trimming removed 8 bases from V and 7 bases from J; junction bases left unmatched: 25. Germline values: CDR1 SNHLY, CDR2 FYNNEI. CDR3 nucleotides: TGTGCCAGCGGACCACGAACCGAGGACAGGGAGGCTCTATGGCAGCCCCAGCATTTT. This gives the protein CASGPRTEDREALWQPQHF.

This chain uses TRBV7-6 with TRBJ1-5; tentative D call: TRBD1 (5 bases). V gave up 0 bases and J gave up 7 bases, with 7 bases separating them. CDR3 length: 13 amino acids. Germline CDR1 and CDR2: SGHVS and FNYEAQ. CDR3 nucleotides: TGTGCCAGCAGCTTAGCGTGGGGGCAGCCCCAGCATTTT. It yields the protein CASSLAWGQPQHF.

The V gene is TRBV7-5, the J gene TRBJ2-7; TRBD1 was called by the table and not checked on the DNA. TRBV7-5 is deemed a pseudogene. The length of the CDR3 is 15 residues. For the CDR3, the DNA is TGTGCCAGCAGCTTAGAAAGGGACAGACCTTACGAGCAGTACTTC. This gives the protein CASSLERDRPYEQYF.

The J gene is TRBJ2-3, the V gene TRBV15; D is ambiguous. CDR1 is LNHNV and CDR2 is YYDKDF in the germline V gene (reference sequence). The V and J ends lost 5 bases and 0 bases respectively, with 3 bases between them. CDR3 length equals 12 residues. The CDR3 DNA reads as TGTGCCACCAGCGTGAGCACAGATACGCAGTATTTT. Translating gives CATSVSTDTQYF.

The chain recombines TRBV5-1 with TRBJ1-5; no clear D gene. Germline CDR1 is SGHRS and CDR2 is YFSETQ. The CDR3 has 15 amino acids. V shed 0 bases and J shed 4 bases, with 11 bases lying between them. The CDR3 sequence is CASSLEGSGNQPQHF. CDR3 coding DNA: TGCGCCAGCAGCTTGGAAGGTAGTGGGAATCAGCCCCAGCATTTT.

This sequence joins TRBV10-3 and TRBJ1-2; the D gene is possibly TRBD1 (5 bases). Germline values: CDR1 ENHRY, CDR2 SYGVKD. V was shortened by 4 bases and J by 0 bases, with 15 bases between the two germline ends. There are 16 residues in the CDR3. The CDR3 region is CAISGAGLGANYGYTF. DNA for the CDR3: TGTGCCATCAGTGGGGCAGGGTTGGGAGCTAACTATGGCTACACCTTC.

The chain joins TRBV5-1 to TRBJ1-1; D is perhaps TRBD1 (5 bases). The germline gives CDR1 SGHRS, CDR2 YFSETQ. V lost 5 bases to trimming and J lost 4 bases, with 15 bases between them. The CDR3 contains 14 residues. CDR3 region: CASSSGTLGTEAFF. In nucleotides, the CDR3 is TGCGCCAGCAGTTCGGGGACCCTAGGCACTGAAGCTTTCTTT.

This chain connects TRBV5-1 to TRBJ2-5, with D possibly matching TRBD1 (5 bases). Germline V gene lookup returns CDR1 SGHRS and CDR2 YFSETQ. This CDR3 contains 16 residues. Trimming shortened V by 0 bases and J by 1 base, and 13 bases separated the two germline ends. CDR3 in DNA: TGCGCCAGCAGCTTGGTGGCAGGGCCTATCCAAGAGACCCAGTACTTC. This sequence encodes CASSLVAGPIQETQYF.

The genes are TRBV30 and TRBJ1-6; no reliable D call. CDR1 is GTSNPN, CDR2 SVGIG, per germline (reference sequence). The CDR3 is made up of 14 amino acids. Trimming pared 0 bases from V and 6 bases from J, leaving 9 bases between. The CDR3 loop is CAWSVAPPNSPLHF. CDR3 DNA sequence: TGTGCCTGGAGTGTGGCGCCGCCTAATTCACCCCTCCACTTT.

This clone has just one count. The CDR3 spells CASSLPLAGGPDTQYF. The CDR3 bases are TGCGCCAGCAGCCTCCCACTAGCGGGGGGGCCAGATACGCAGTATTTT. The chain is built from TRBV5-1 and TRBJ2-3, with 13 bases matching TRBD2. Germline V gene sequence: CDR1 SGHRS, CDR2 YFSETQ. The V segment lost 4 bases and the J segment 4 bases; nucleotides outside the gene matches: 6. This CDR3 is 16 amino acids long.

This chain joins TRBV28 and TRBJ1-1; D unclear. V shed 6 bases and J shed 1 base, with 15 bases lying between them. CDR1 and CDR2 from the germline V gene are MDHEN and SYDVKM. CDR3 length equals 15 residues. For the CDR3, the DNA is TGTGCCAGCAGACCGCAGGAAACGCGGAACACTGAAGCTTTCTTT. It translates to CASRPQETRNTEAFF.

The sample holds one count of this clone. This rearrangement joins TRBV2 to TRBJ2-2; D possibly corresponds to TRBD2 (5 bases). This CDR3 region has 13 residues. The germline CDR1 and CDR2 sequences are SNHLY and FYNNEI. Trimming removed 6 bases at V and 6 bases at J, with 11 bases between. CDR3 nucleotide sequence: TGTGCCAGCAGCAAAGGGAGTCCCGGGGAGCTGTTTTTT. Its protein product is CASSKGSPGELFF.